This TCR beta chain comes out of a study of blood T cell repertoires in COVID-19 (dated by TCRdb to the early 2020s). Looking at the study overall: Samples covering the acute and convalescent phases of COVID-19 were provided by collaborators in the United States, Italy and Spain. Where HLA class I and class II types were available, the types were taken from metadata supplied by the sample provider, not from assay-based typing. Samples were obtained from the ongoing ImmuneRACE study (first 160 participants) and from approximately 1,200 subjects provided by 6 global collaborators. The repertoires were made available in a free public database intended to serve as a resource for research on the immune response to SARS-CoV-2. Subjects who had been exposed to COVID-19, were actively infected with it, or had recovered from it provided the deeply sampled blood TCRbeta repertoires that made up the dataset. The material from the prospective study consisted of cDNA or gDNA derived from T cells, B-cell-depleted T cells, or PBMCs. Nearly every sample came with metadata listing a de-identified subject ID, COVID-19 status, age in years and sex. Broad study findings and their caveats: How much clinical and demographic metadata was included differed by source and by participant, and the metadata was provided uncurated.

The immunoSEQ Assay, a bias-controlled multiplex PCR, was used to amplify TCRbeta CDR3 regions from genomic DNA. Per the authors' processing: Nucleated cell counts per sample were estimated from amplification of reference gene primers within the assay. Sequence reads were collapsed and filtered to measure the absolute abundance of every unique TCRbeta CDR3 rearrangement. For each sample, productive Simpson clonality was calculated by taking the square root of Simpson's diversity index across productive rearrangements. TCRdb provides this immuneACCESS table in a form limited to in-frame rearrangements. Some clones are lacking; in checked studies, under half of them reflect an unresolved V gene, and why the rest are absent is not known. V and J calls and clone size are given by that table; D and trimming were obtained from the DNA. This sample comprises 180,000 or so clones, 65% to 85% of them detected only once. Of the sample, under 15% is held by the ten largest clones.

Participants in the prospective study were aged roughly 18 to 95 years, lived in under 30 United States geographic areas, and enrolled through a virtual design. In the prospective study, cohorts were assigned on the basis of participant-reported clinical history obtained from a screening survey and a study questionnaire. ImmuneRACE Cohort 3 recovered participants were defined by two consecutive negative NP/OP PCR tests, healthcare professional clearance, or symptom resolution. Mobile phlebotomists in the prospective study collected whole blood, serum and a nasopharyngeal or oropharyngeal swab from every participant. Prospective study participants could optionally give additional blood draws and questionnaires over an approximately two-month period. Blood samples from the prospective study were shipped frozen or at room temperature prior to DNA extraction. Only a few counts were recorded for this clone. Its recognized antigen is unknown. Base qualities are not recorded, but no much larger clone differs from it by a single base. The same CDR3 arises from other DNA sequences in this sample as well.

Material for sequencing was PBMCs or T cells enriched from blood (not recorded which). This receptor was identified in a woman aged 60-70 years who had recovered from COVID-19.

The CDR3 is CASSEQGLSYEQYF. The nucleotides read TGTGCCAGCAGTGAGCAGGGTCTATCCTACGAGCAGTACTTC. The receptor chain draws on TRBV6-1 and TRBJ2-7; D gene: possibly TRBD1, on 5 matching bases. The CDR3 runs 14 amino acids, cysteine and phenylalanine included. The CDR3 DNA has 42 bases and is translated from base 1. The germline ends are 10 bases apart after V is trimmed by 3 bases and J by 1 base. Via the germline V gene, CDR1 is MNHNS and CDR2 SASEGT.